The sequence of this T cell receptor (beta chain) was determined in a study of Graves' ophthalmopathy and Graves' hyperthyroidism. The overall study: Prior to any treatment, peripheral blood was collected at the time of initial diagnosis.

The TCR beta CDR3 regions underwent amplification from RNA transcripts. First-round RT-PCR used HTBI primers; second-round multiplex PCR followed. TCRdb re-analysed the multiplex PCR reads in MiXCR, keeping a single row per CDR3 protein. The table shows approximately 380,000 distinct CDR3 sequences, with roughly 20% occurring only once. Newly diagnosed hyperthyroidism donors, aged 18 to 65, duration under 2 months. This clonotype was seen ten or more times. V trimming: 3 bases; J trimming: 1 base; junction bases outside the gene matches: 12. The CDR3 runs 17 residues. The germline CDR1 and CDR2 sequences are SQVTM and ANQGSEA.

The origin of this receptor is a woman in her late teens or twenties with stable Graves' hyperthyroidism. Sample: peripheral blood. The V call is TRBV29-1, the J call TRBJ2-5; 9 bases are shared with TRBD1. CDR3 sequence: CSVESTGTGISQETQYF. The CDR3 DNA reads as TGCAGCGTTGAGTCCACCGGGACAGGGATATCCCAAGAGACCCAGTACTTC. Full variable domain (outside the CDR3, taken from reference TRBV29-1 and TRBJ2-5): SAVISQKPSRDICQRGTSLTIQCQVDSQVTMMFWYRQQPGQSLTLIATANQGSEATYESGFVIDKFPISRPNLTFSTLTVSNMSPEDSSIYLCSVESTGTGISQETQYFGPGTRLLVL.